Listed below are T cell receptor beta chains from one sample, sequenced in a study of T cell responses to AZD1222 COVID-19 vaccine. TCRdb's table, derived via immunoSEQ multiplex PCR, lists solely in-frame clones and lacks some. The sample yields 100,000 or so clones, 80% to 85% seen once. The sample consisted of peripheral blood, taken on day 0 of AZD1222 vaccination. Receptor source: an adult in good health. Each CDR3 is given with its conserved first and last residue. The order of the fields is J gene, clone size, D gene, V gene, CDR3 DNA, CDR3 protein. The D gene is left open where the match is weak. The listing skips clone size in some rows; elsewhere it reads once, few, many or a size class.

j_gene: TRBJ1-2
abundance: NA
d_gene: NA
v_gene: TRBV7-6
CDR3nt: TGTGCCAGCAGCTTACAGGGTTCGGGGTACTATGGCTACACCTTC
CDR3aa: CASSLQGSGYYGYTF

j_gene: TRBJ1-1
abundance: NA
d_gene: NA
v_gene: TRBV7-9
CDR3nt: TGTGCCAGCAGCTTATTCAACGCGGGATTAGACACTGAAGCTTTCTTT
CDR3aa: CASSLFNAGLDTEAFF

j_gene: TRBJ1-2
abundance: NA
d_gene: NA
v_gene: TRBV7-2
CDR3nt: TGTGCCAGCAGAGAGCAACAGGGTTCATATGGCTACACCTTC
CDR3aa: CASREQQGSYGYTF

j_gene: TRBJ1-1
abundance: NA
d_gene: NA
v_gene: TRBV28
CDR3nt: TGTGCCAGCAGCAAGACACTGGGCACTGAAGCTTTCTTT
CDR3aa: CASSKTLGTEAFF

j_gene: TRBJ1-2
abundance: NA
d_gene: NA
v_gene: TRBV18
CDR3nt: TGTGCCAGCTCTCCAGCCGGCCTAAACTATGGCTACACCTTC
CDR3aa: CASSPAGLNYGYTF

j_gene: TRBJ2-7
abundance: NA
d_gene: NA
v_gene: TRBV4-3
CDR3nt: TGCGCCAGCAGCCAAGATGGAGGGTTCTACGAGCAGTACTTC
CDR3aa: CASSQDGGFYEQYF

j_gene: TRBJ1-4
abundance: NA
d_gene: TRBD1
v_gene: TRBV7-9
CDR3nt: TGTGCCAGCAGCAAGAGGACAGGGAACGAAAAACTGTTTTTT
CDR3aa: CASSKRTGNEKLFF

j_gene: TRBJ1-1
abundance: once
d_gene: NA
v_gene: TRBV5-1
CDR3nt: TGCGCCAGCACCGTTGCCACGGTGGGCACTGAAGCTTTCTTT
CDR3aa: CASTVATVGTEAFF

j_gene: TRBJ2-7
abundance: NA
d_gene: NA
v_gene: TRBV7-5
CDR3nt: TGTGCCAGAAGCCCTATAACCAGGTACGAGCAGTACTTC
CDR3aa: CARSPITRYEQYF

j_gene: TRBJ2-1
abundance: NA
d_gene: NA
v_gene: TRBV11-2
CDR3nt: TGTGCCAGCAGCTTAGATCTAGCCCTACGCTCCTACAATGAGCAGTTCTTC
CDR3aa: CASSLDLALRSYNEQFF

j_gene: TRBJ2-7
abundance: NA
d_gene: NA
v_gene: TRBV6-4
CDR3nt: TGTGCCAGCAGTGCCCCGCGGTGGGCGCCCTCTCACTACGAGCAGTACTTC
CDR3aa: CASSAPRWAPSHYEQYF

j_gene: TRBJ2-3
abundance: NA
d_gene: TRBD2
v_gene: TRBV19
CDR3nt: TGTGCCAGTAGTACGCGGACTAGCGGGGCGGTAGATACGCAGTATTTT
CDR3aa: CASSTRTSGAVDTQYF

j_gene: TRBJ2-3
abundance: NA
d_gene: NA
v_gene: TRBV28
CDR3nt: TGTGCCAGCAGTCCTCCTACGGGACGGTCCTTCCCAGATACGCAGTATTTT
CDR3aa: CASSPPTGRSFPDTQYF

j_gene: TRBJ1-1
abundance: NA
d_gene: NA
v_gene: TRBV7-9
CDR3nt: TGTGCCAGCAGCACAGCCAACACTGAAGCTTTCTTT
CDR3aa: CASSTANTEAFF

j_gene: TRBJ1-6
abundance: NA
d_gene: NA
v_gene: TRBV3-1/TRBV3-2
CDR3nt: TGTGCCAGCAGCCTCGGATACTCGACAGCAAATTCACCCCTCCACTTT
CDR3aa: CASSLGYSTANSPLHF

j_gene: TRBJ2-1
abundance: NA
d_gene: TRBD2
v_gene: TRBV20-1
CDR3nt: TGCAGTGCTAGTCCGGGAGGGCCGAGGGGTGAGCAGTTCTTC
CDR3aa: CSASPGGPRGEQFF

j_gene: TRBJ1-4
abundance: NA
d_gene: NA
v_gene: TRBV28
CDR3nt: TGTGCCAGCAGCCCCAGGACAGTCGGTAATGAAAAACTGTTTTTT
CDR3aa: CASSPRTVGNEKLFF

j_gene: TRBJ2-7
abundance: NA
d_gene: NA
v_gene: TRBV5-4
CDR3nt: TGTGCCAGCAGCTTATTCCCCGGACGTTACGAGCAGTACTTC
CDR3aa: CASSLFPGRYEQYF

j_gene: TRBJ1-1
abundance: NA
d_gene: NA
v_gene: TRBV29-1
CDR3nt: TGCAGCGTTGAAGTAGCAGGGTGGAGGGCCACTGAAGCTTTCTTT
CDR3aa: CSVEVAGWRATEAFF

j_gene: TRBJ1-5
abundance: NA
d_gene: NA
v_gene: TRBV6-5
CDR3nt: TGTGCCACCGGACTCAGAGTGAACAATCAGCCCCAGCATTTT
CDR3aa: CATGLRVNNQPQHF

j_gene: TRBJ1-5
abundance: NA
d_gene: NA
v_gene: TRBV7-2
CDR3nt: TGTGCCAGCAGCTTAAACGGTTGGCAGCCCCAGCATTTT
CDR3aa: CASSLNGWQPQHF

j_gene: TRBJ2-1
abundance: NA
d_gene: NA
v_gene: TRBV5-1
CDR3nt: TGCGCCAGCAGACTGCAGGGATCCGATGAGCAGTTCTTC
CDR3aa: CASRLQGSDEQFF

j_gene: TRBJ2-1
abundance: NA
d_gene: NA
v_gene: TRBV7-2
CDR3nt: TGTGCCAGCAGCTTGGCCTATAACAATGAGCAGTTCTTC
CDR3aa: CASSLAYNNEQFF

j_gene: TRBJ1-3
abundance: NA
d_gene: TRBD1
v_gene: TRBV28
CDR3nt: TGTGCCAGTTCGGACAGGGCCCTGAACCCAATCTCTGGAAACACCATATATTTT
CDR3aa: CASSDRALNPISGNTIYF

j_gene: TRBJ1-1
abundance: once
d_gene: TRBD1
v_gene: TRBV7-2
CDR3nt: TGTGCCAGCAGCTTCCGGACAGGGGGCTCAAGAGACACTGAAGCTTTCTTT
CDR3aa: CASSFRTGGSRDTEAFF

j_gene: TRBJ2-2
abundance: NA
d_gene: NA
v_gene: TRBV5-1
CDR3nt: TGCGCCAGCAGCCTCCTCGGGTTCGACACCGGGGAGCTGTTTTTT
CDR3aa: CASSLLGFDTGELFF

j_gene: TRBJ1-6
abundance: few
d_gene: NA
v_gene: TRBV25-1
CDR3nt: TGTGCCAGCACCGGAGCCTATAATTCACCCCTCCACTTT
CDR3aa: CASTGAYNSPLHF

j_gene: TRBJ1-5
abundance: NA
d_gene: TRBD1
v_gene: TRBV19
CDR3nt: TGTGCCAGTAGTATCGGGACAGAGCGTCAGCCCCAGCATTTT
CDR3aa: CASSIGTERQPQHF

j_gene: TRBJ2-7
abundance: NA
d_gene: TRBD2
v_gene: TRBV10-3
CDR3nt: TGTGCCATCAGTAAGACTAGCGGAGCATCCTCCTACGAGCAGTACTTC
CDR3aa: CAISKTSGASSYEQYF

j_gene: TRBJ1-2
abundance: NA
d_gene: NA
v_gene: TRBV11-3
CDR3nt: TGTGCCAGCAGTTTCACAGGGCGTGGCTACACCTTC
CDR3aa: CASSFTGRGYTF

j_gene: TRBJ2-5
abundance: NA
d_gene: TRBD2
v_gene: TRBV6-2/TRBV6-3
CDR3nt: TGTGCCAGCAGTTACGGGCTAGCGGGAAAAGAGACCCAGTACTTC
CDR3aa: CASSYGLAGKETQYF

j_gene: TRBJ1-3
abundance: NA
d_gene: NA
v_gene: TRBV7-2
CDR3nt: TGTGCCAGCAGCCCACAGCCTGGAAACACCATATATTTT
CDR3aa: CASSPQPGNTIYF

j_gene: TRBJ1-1
abundance: NA
d_gene: NA
v_gene: TRBV11-2
CDR3nt: TGTGCCAGCAGCTTGGAGGGTGCCACTGAAGCTTTCTTT
CDR3aa: CASSLEGATEAFF

j_gene: TRBJ1-1
abundance: NA
d_gene: NA
v_gene: TRBV3-1/TRBV3-2
CDR3nt: TGTGCCAGCAGCCAAGGTATAGGATCCAACACTGAAGCTTTCTTT
CDR3aa: CASSQGIGSNTEAFF

j_gene: TRBJ2-1
abundance: NA
d_gene: NA
v_gene: TRBV29-1
CDR3nt: TGCAGCGTTGAAGGCAAAGGATTTGGTGAGCAGTTCTTC
CDR3aa: CSVEGKGFGEQFF

j_gene: TRBJ1-1
abundance: NA
d_gene: NA
v_gene: TRBV27
CDR3nt: TGTGCCAGCAGTCCCTCGCAGGGGATGAACACTGAAGCTTTCTTT
CDR3aa: CASSPSQGMNTEAFF

j_gene: TRBJ1-1
abundance: once
d_gene: NA
v_gene: TRBV11-3
CDR3nt: TGTGCCAGCAGCTTAGAACGGAACTACAAAGCTTTCTTT
CDR3aa: CASSLERNYKAFF

j_gene: TRBJ1-4
abundance: NA
d_gene: TRBD1
v_gene: TRBV3-1/TRBV3-2
CDR3nt: TGTGCCAGCAGCCAAGTTGAAGTGGGGGAGGGGGCAAAACTGTTTTTT
CDR3aa: CASSQVEVGEGAKLFF

j_gene: TRBJ1-2
abundance: NA
d_gene: NA
v_gene: TRBV5-8
CDR3nt: TGTGCCAGCAGCTTGGGACAGAGCGTCAACTATGGCTACACCTTC
CDR3aa: CASSLGQSVNYGYTF

j_gene: TRBJ2-2
abundance: NA
d_gene: NA
v_gene: TRBV11-3
CDR3nt: TGTGCCAGCAGCTCCCGGACAGCGAACACTGGGGAGCTGTTTTTT
CDR3aa: CASSSRTANTGELFF

j_gene: TRBJ2-3
abundance: NA
d_gene: TRBD2
v_gene: TRBV12-3/TRBV12-4
CDR3nt: TGTGCCAGCAGTTTCGGGGGGGCAGATACGCAGTATTTT
CDR3aa: CASSFGGADTQYF

j_gene: TRBJ1-2
abundance: NA
d_gene: TRBD1
v_gene: TRBV13
CDR3nt: TGTGCCAGCAGCCCACGGGACAGGCCTAACTATGGCTACACCTTC
CDR3aa: CASSPRDRPNYGYTF

j_gene: TRBJ1-5
abundance: NA
d_gene: TRBD1
v_gene: TRBV6-5
CDR3nt: TGTGCCAGCAGTCCCGGGACAGGGTTCAATCAGCCCCAGCATTTT
CDR3aa: CASSPGTGFNQPQHF

j_gene: TRBJ2-7
abundance: NA
d_gene: TRBD2
v_gene: TRBV14
CDR3nt: TGTGCCAGCAGCCAACACCCAGCGGGAGTTGGGGCTGAGCAGTACTTC
CDR3aa: CASSQHPAGVGAEQYF

j_gene: TRBJ1-1
abundance: NA
d_gene: NA
v_gene: TRBV19
CDR3nt: TGTGCCAGTAGTATGGTAAAGAACACTGAAGCTTTCTTT
CDR3aa: CASSMVKNTEAFF

j_gene: TRBJ1-2
abundance: NA
d_gene: NA
v_gene: TRBV6-1
CDR3nt: TGTGCCAGCAGTGAAATGAGACAGGCCTATGGCTACACCTTC
CDR3aa: CASSEMRQAYGYTF

j_gene: TRBJ2-1
abundance: NA
d_gene: TRBD1
v_gene: TRBV4-1
CDR3nt: TGCGCCAGCAGCCAAGTGGGACAGGGAAGGTCGTTCTCGTTCTTC
CDR3aa: CASSQVGQGRSFSFF

j_gene: TRBJ1-4
abundance: NA
d_gene: NA
v_gene: TRBV2
CDR3nt: TGTGCCAGCAGGACAGAAAATCATGAAAAACTGTTTTTT
CDR3aa: CASRTENHEKLFF